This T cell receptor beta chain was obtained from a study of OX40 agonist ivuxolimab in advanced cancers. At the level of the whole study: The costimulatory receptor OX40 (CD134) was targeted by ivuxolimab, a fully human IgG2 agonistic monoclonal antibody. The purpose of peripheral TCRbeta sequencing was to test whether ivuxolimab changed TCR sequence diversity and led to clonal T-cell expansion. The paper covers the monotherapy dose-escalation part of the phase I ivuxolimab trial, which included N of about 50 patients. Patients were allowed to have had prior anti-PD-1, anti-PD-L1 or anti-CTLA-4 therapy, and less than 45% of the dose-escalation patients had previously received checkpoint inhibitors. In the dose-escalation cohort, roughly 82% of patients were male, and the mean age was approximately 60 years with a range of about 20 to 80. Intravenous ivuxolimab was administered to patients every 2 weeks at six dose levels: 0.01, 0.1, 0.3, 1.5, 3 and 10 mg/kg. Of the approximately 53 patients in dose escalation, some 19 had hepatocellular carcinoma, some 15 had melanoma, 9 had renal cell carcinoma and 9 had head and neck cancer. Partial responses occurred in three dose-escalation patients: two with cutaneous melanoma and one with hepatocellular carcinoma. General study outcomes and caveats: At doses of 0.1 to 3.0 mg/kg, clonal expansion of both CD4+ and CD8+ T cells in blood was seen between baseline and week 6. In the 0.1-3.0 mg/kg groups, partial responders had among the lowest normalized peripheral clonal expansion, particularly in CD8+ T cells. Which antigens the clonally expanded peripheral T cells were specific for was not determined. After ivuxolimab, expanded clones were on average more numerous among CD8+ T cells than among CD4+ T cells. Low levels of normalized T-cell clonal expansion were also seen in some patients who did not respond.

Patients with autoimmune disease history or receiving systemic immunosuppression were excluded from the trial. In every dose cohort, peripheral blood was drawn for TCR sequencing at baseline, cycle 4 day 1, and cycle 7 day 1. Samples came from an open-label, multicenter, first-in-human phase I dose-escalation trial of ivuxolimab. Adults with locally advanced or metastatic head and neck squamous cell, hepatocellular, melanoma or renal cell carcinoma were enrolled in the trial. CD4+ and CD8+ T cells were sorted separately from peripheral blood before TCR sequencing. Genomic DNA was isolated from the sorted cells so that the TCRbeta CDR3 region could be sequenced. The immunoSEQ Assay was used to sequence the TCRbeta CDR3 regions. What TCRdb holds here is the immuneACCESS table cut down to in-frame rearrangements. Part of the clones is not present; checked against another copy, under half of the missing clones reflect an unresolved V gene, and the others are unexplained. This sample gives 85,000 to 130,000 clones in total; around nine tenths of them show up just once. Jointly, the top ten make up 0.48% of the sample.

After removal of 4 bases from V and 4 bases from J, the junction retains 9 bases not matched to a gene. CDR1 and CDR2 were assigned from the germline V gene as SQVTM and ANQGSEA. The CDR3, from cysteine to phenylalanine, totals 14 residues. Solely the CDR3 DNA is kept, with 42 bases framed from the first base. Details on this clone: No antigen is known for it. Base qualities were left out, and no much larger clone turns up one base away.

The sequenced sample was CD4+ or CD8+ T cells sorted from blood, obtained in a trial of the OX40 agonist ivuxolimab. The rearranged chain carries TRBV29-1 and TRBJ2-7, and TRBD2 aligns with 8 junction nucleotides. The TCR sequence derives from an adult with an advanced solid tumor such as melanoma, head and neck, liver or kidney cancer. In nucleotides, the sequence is TGCAGCGTTGGGGTAGCGGGGCACCATTACGAGCAGTACTTC. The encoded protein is CSVGVAGHHYEQYF.